This note documents a single TCR beta chain sequence. The record originates from a study of blood T cell repertoires in COVID-19. The V end lost 2 bases, the J end lost 3 bases, and 13 bases lay between the germline ends. This CDR3 spans 15 amino acids. Germline V gene sequence: CDR1 KGHSH, CDR2 LQKENI. Clones were read by immunoSEQ multiplex PCR, and TCRdb kept only the in-frame ones, dropping some. Of around 150,000 clones detected, 85% appear once; the ten largest clones hold approximately 3.3%. The rearrangement uses TRBV18 and TRBJ1-2; tentative D call: TRBD1 (5 bases). Sequencing used peripheral blood. The receptor was isolated from a human donor with acute or convalescent COVID-19. The donor label of this sample is uncertain. CDR3 in amino acids: CASSPGLRGDYGYTF. CDR3 nucleotides: TGTGCCAGCTCACCAGGTCTTCGGGGGGACTATGGCTACACCTTC. The whole variable domain, filled in from reference TRBV18 and TRBJ1-2, reads NAGVMQNPRHLVRRRGQEARLRCSPMKGHSHVYWYRQLPEEGLKFMVYLQKENIIDESGMPKERFSAEFPKEGPSILRIQQVVRGDSAAYFCASSPGLRGDYGYTFGSGTRLTVV.